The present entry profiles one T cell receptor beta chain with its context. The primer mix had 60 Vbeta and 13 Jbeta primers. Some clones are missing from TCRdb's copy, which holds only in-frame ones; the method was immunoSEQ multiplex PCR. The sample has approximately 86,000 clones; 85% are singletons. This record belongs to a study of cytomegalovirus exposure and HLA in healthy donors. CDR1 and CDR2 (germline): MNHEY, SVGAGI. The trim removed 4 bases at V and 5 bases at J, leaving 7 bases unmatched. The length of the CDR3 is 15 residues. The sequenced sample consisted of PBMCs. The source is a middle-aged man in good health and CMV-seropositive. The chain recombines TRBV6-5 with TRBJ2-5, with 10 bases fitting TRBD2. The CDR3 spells CASSSPSGSLETQYF. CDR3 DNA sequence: TGTGCCAGCAGTTCTCCTAGCGGGAGTTTGGAGACCCAGTACTTC.